One sample yielded the 3 T cell receptor beta chains listed below, sequenced in a study of CD8 T cells in Susac syndrome. Random hexamers were used to reverse transcribe the RNA input (about 0.5 to 1 ug). A single record per CDR3 protein comes from TCRdb applying MiXCR to the immunoSEQ multiplex PCR reads. The profile shows around 270,000 distinct CDR3 sequences, 65% to 90% of them singletons. The sample comprised CD8+ T cells from PBMCs. The receptors here all came from a human donor with multiple sclerosis.

The chain uses TRBV7-9 and TRBJ1-5; 8 bases are a match to TRBD1. The germline CDR1 and CDR2 sequences are SEHNR and FQNEAQ (reference sequence). This CDR3 is built from 15 residues. The V gene end was trimmed by 4 bases and the J gene end by 8 bases; junction bases not matched to a gene: 10. The DNA of the CDR3 is TGTGCCAGCAGCTGGGCAGGGGGCTCATTAGAGCCCCAGCATTTT. Translated, it gives CASSWAGGSLEPQHF. Combining the CDR3 with reference TRBV7-9 and TRBJ1-5 gives the whole variable domain DTGVSQNPRHKITKRGQNVTFRCDPISEHNRLYWYRQTLGQGPEFLTYFQNEAQLEKSRLLSDRFSAERPKGSFSTLEIQRTEQGDSAMYLCASSWAGGSLEPQHFGDGTRLSIL.

V usage is TRBV30 and J usage is TRBJ2-1; TRBD2 aligns across 11 bases. This CDR3 contains 15 residues. Germline CDR1 GTSNPN, CDR2 SVGIG (reference sequence). The V and J ends lost 0 bases and 6 bases, in that order; junction bases with no gene match: 4. In DNA form, the CDR3 reads TGTGCCTGGAGTGTTGGGACTAGCGGAACCAATGAGCAGTTCTTC. It encodes CAWSVGTSGTNEQFF.

This CDR3 reads CAISEVPGQGGYEQFF. For the CDR3, the DNA is TGTGCCATCAGTGAGGTACCGGGACAGGGGGGTTATGAGCAGTTCTTC. The chain is built from TRBV10-3 and TRBJ2-1; 11 positions agree with TRBD1. The V gene end was trimmed by 2 bases and the J gene end by 8 bases; junction bases not matched to a gene: 8. Germline CDR1 reads ENHRY; CDR2 reads SYGVKD. This CDR3 contains 16 residues.